This T cell receptor beta chain was documented in a study of T cells in Graves' hyperthyroidism and ophthalmopathy. Study-level findings and limits: A model of 13 V-J pairs discriminated ophthalmopathy from stable hyperthyroidism.

There are a few counts of this clonotype. What it binds is unknown. Amplified TCR beta CDR3 regions came from RNA transcripts. The HTBI primer set drove a first-round RT-PCR of the TCR CDR3. Using its own MiXCR run on the multiplex PCR reads, TCRdb lists one record per CDR3 protein. This sample has hundreds of thousands of distinct CDR3 sequences, with about 15% found just once. Trimming shortened V by 7 bases and J by 2 bases, and 13 bases separated the two germline ends. Germline CDR1 is WSHSY and CDR2 is SAAADI. This CDR3 comprises 14 residues. V gene TRBV10-2 combines with J gene TRBJ2-3, with D possibly TRBD2 on 6 matching bases. Sequenced input: blood. The sequence derives from a woman younger than 45 with Graves' hyperthyroidism. CDR3 in DNA: TGCGCCAGCAACATAGCGGAATACACAGATACGCAGTATTTT. As protein: CASNIAEYTDTQYF.